This TCR beta chain stems from a study of blood T cell repertoires in COVID-19. Study as a whole: The origin of the acute and convalescent COVID-19 samples was the United States, Italy and Spain. PBMCs, B-cell-depleted T cells, or T cells were the source of the cDNA or gDNA that made up the material.

Original methodology: By means of reference gene primer amplification, nucleated cell counts were estimated. Clones were read by immunoSEQ multiplex PCR, and TCRdb kept only the in-frame ones, dropping some. V, J and clone size reflect that table, while D and trimming were determined from the DNA. The table has about 89,000 clones, 70% to 85% seen once. The CDR3 runs 16 residues. Per germline, CDR1 PRHDT and CDR2 FYEKMQ (reference sequence). With 7 bases clipped from V and 5 bases from J, the junction kept 11 bases outside the gene matches. The chain uses TRBV13 and TRBJ2-1; 10 nucleotides match TRBD2. This TCR was sampled from a man aged 65 to 79 with acute or convalescent COVID-19. The sequencing sample was made of peripheral blood. CDR3 residues: CASNLRLAGVDNEQFF. Here the CDR3 DNA reads TGTGCCAGCAACCTACGGCTAGCGGGGGTGGACAATGAGCAGTTCTTC.